Sequencing of this TCR beta chain was carried out in a study of blood T cell repertoires in COVID-19. Study information: COVID-19 samples collected from the United States, Italy and Spain covered acute and convalescent phases. In each case, the material was cDNA or gDNA derived from T cells, B-cell-depleted T cells, or PBMCs.

The CDR3 is 13 residues long. Germline V lookup: CDR1 KGHSH, CDR2 LQKENI. V was trimmed by 8 bases and J by 7 bases, leaving 15 bases between them. In the original workflow: Estimated nucleated cell counts came from reference gene primer amplification. Only in-frame clones appear in the TCRdb table, and some are missing; sequencing was by immunoSEQ multiplex PCR. V and J calls and clone size are given by that table; D and trimming were obtained from the DNA. The data show about 170,000 clones, with 83% seen just once and roughly a fifth held by the top ten. The chain has TRBV18 and TRBJ2-1, with a possible D match to TRBD1 (6 bases). This clonotype originated in a woman in her sixties or seventies who had recovered from COVID-19. Sequencing used peripheral blood. CDR3 sequence reads: CASLQGMQNEQFF. DNA of the CDR3: TGTGCCAGCCTACAGGGAATGCAAAATGAGCAGTTCTTC.